This entry is about one T cell receptor beta chain. Germline assignment: CDR1 SNHLY and CDR2 FYNNEI. V was cut by 4 bases and J by 1 base, with 10 bases left in between. The CDR3 is 14 amino acids. Original analysis: Estimation of nucleated cell counts relied on the amplification of reference gene primers. Clones were sequenced by immunoSEQ multiplex PCR, and TCRdb holds only the in-frame ones, with some missing. V, J and clone size were drawn from that table, and D and trimming were deduced from the DNA. The sample carries a few hundred thousand clones, roughly 86% recorded once. The participants were between about 18 and 95 years old and came from 24 US areas. The sample belongs to a study of blood T cell repertoires in COVID-19. Study overall: COVID-19 samples from acute and convalescent phases originated in the United States, Italy and Spain. The analysed material was cDNA or gDNA that came from T cells, B-cell-depleted T cells, or PBMCs.

The clonotype was recovered from a woman under 40 who had recovered from COVID-19. The sequenced material came from PBMCs or T cells enriched from blood (not recorded which). V and J are TRBV2 and TRBJ2-5; a weak D match, TRBD2 (6 bases). The CDR3 is CASSGRDFQETQYF. DNA for the CDR3: TGTGCCAGCAGTGGCCGGGACTTCCAAGAGACCCAGTACTTC.